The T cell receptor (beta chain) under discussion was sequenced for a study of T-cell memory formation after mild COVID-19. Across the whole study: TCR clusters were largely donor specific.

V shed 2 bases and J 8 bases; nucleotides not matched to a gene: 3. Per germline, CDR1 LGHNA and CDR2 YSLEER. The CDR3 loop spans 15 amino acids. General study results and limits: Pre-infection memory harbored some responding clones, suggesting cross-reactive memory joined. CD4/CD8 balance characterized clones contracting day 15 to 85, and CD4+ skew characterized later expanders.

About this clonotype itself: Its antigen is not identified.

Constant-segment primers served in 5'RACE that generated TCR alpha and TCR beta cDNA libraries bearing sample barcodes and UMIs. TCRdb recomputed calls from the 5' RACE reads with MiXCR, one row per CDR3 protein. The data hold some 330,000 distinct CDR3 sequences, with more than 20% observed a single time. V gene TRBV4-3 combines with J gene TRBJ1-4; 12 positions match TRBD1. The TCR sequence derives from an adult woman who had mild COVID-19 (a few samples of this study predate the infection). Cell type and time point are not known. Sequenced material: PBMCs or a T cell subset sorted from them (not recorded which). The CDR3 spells CASSQRDRGHEKLFF. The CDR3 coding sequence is TGCGCCAGCAGCCAACGGGACAGGGGGCACGAAAAACTGTTTTTT.